This T cell receptor beta chain derives from a study of T cell responses to AZD1222 COVID-19 vaccine. General study findings and limits: Compared with day 0, the breadth and depth of the Spike-specific TCR repertoire rose significantly after two doses of AZD1222. A reported finding is that nearly half of spike-specific TCRs target unmutated variant regions. Seropositive at baseline were only 5 or 6 AZD1222 recipients. Most donors were white British and more were female, and clonal diversity was possibly underestimated.

V shed 2 bases, J shed 0 bases, and the junction held 6 bases outside the gene matches. The length of the CDR3 is 16 residues. Profiling relied on immunoSEQ multiplex PCR, and the TCRdb table lists in-frame clones only, not all of them. This sample has 120,000 to 150,000 clones, with around nine tenths found just once. For this clone: Its target is not known.

The clonotype was recovered from an adult in good health. Sequences were derived from peripheral blood, sampled on day 0 of AZD1222 vaccination. V usage is TRBV5-3 and J usage is TRBJ1-2, with TRBD1 identical over 8 bases. TRBV5-3 is recorded as an ORF, its role being uncertain. This CDR3 is CARSLPRTGPNYGYTF. The CDR3 nucleotides read TGTGCCAGAAGCTTACCCAGGACAGGGCCTAACTATGGCTACACCTTC.